This paragraph reports one T cell receptor beta chain. Random hexamers were used to reverse transcribe the RNA input (about 0.45 to 1 ug). TCRdb re-derived calls from the immunoSEQ multiplex PCR reads in MiXCR, one entry per CDR3 protein. Of around 300,000 distinct CDR3 sequences in the sample, 70% to 90% were seen once. The data were taken from a study of CD8 T cells in Susac syndrome. With 2 bases clipped from V and 7 bases from J, the junction kept 10 bases outside the gene matches. This CDR3 is built from 15 residues. CDR1 is SGHAT and CDR2 is FQNNGV in the germline V gene. The rearrangement joins TRBV11-2 to TRBJ2-7, with 8 bases lining up with TRBD1. The sequenced sample was CD8+ T cells from PBMCs. The sequence came from a human donor with multiple sclerosis. The CDR3 reads CASSLPTGGFEEQYF. The CDR3 nucleotides are TGTGCCAGCAGCTTACCAACAGGGGGGTTTGAAGAGCAGTACTTC.